The next 26 T cell receptor beta chains were all read from a single sample in a study of radiotherapy plus CTLA-4 blockade in lung cancer. Sequencing was performed with immunoSEQ multiplex PCR; in TCRdb, only in-frame clones are kept and a portion is missing. The profile covers some 50,000 clones, with 80% to 90% appearing a single time and 4.8% taken by the ten largest. The sample in question was peripheral blood, obtained from a patient treated with radiotherapy plus ipilimumab. Every receptor here comes from a human donor with non-small cell lung cancer whose response to radiotherapy plus ipilimumab could not be evaluated.

The chain is built from TRBV7-2 and TRBJ2-5, with TRBD1 matching 10 bases. The germline V gene has CDR1 SGHTA and CDR2 FQGNSA. The CDR3 has 15 residues. The V segment lost 5 bases and the J segment 6 bases; nucleotides outside the gene matches: 9. CDR3 sequence reads: CASSQRGQGPKTQYF. DNA for the CDR3: TGTGCCAGCAGCCAAAGGGGACAGGGGCCGAAGACCCAGTACTTC.

V is TRBV7-3 and J is TRBJ2-3; D possibly corresponds to TRBD2 (6 bases). CDR3 length: 16 amino acids. The V gene's germline CDR1 is SGHTA and CDR2 FQGTGA. The V and J ends lost 2 bases and 0 bases respectively, with 12 bases between them. CDR3 amino acids: CASSLVGGGSTDTQYF. The CDR3 DNA reads TGTGCCAGCAGCTTAGTGGGTGGAGGGAGCACAGATACGCAGTATTTT.

A single count supports this clone. This chain uses TRBV27 with TRBJ2-3; a weak D match, TRBD2 (5 bases). CDR1 and CDR2 (germline): MNHEY, SMNVEV (reference sequence). The CDR3 has 17 amino acids. Trimming took off 5 bases at V and 0 bases at J, with 18 bases between the two ends. The CDR3, as DNA: TGTGCCAGCAGTCCGGATGAGCGGCCAAAAAGCACAGATACGCAGTATTTT. This codes for CASSPDERPKSTDTQYF.

The chain joins TRBV5-4 to TRBJ2-3, with 11 bases lining up with TRBD2. CDR1 and CDR2 (germline): SGHNT, YYREEE (reference sequence). The CDR3 totals 15 residues. V gave up 1 base and J gave up 6 bases; unmatched junction bases: 4. The chain's CDR3 is CASSLTSGSRDTQYF. The CDR3, as DNA: TGTGCCAGCAGCTTGACTAGCGGGAGCCGGGATACGCAGTATTTT. Looking up the rest from reference TRBV5-4 and TRBJ2-3 gives the full variable domain: ETGVTQSPTHLIKTRGQQVTLRCSSQSGHNTVSWYQQALGQGPQFIFQYYREEENGRGNFPPRFSGLQFPNYSSELNVNALELDDSALYLCASSLTSGSRDTQYFGPGTRLTVL.

The chain couples TRBV19 to TRBJ1-1; D unclear. In germline, CDR1 is LNHDA, CDR2 SQIVND (reference sequence). With 7 bases removed from V and 1 base from J, the gap between germline ends came to 16 bases. This CDR3 region has 15 residues. This CDR3 is CASNSVRAGNTEAFF. The CDR3 nucleotides are TGTGCCAGTAACTCCGTGAGGGCGGGGAACACTGAAGCTTTCTTT.

V is TRBV9 and J is TRBJ2-2; D remains unclear. There are 13 residues in the CDR3. The V gene's germline CDR1 is SGDLS and CDR2 YYNGEE. Between the trimmed V and J ends, which lost 3 bases and 0 bases, there was a span of 3 bases. The CDR3 here is CASSASNTGELFF. The CDR3 nucleotides read TGTGCCAGCAGCGCCTCGAACACCGGGGAGCTGTTTTTT. The full variable domain, rest sourced from reference TRBV9 and TRBJ2-2, is DSGVTQTPKHLITATGQRVTLRCSPRSGDLSVYWYQQSLDQGLQFLIQYYNGEERAKGNILERFSAQQFPDLHSELNLSSLELGDSALYFCASSASNTGELFFGEGSRLTVL.

This chain joins TRBV5-1 and TRBJ1-3; D not certain. This CDR3 is 15 amino acids long. The V gene lost 0 bases and the J gene lost 1 base, with 8 bases spanning the gap. Germline V gene lookup returns CDR1 SGHRS and CDR2 YFSETQ. The CDR3 DNA sequence: TGCGCCAGCAGCTTGGAGACTACTTCTGGAAACACCATATATTTT. This codes for CASSLETTSGNTIYF.

The J gene is TRBJ1-2, the V gene TRBV7-9; no firm D call. There are 13 residues in the CDR3. V lost 5 bases and J lost 0, with 7 bases in between. Germline V gene data show CDR1 as SEHNR and CDR2 as FQNEAQ (reference sequence). CDR3 loop: CASSPIPNYGYTF. CDR3 sequence (DNA): TGTGCCAGCAGCCCTATTCCTAACTATGGCTACACCTTC.

The chain combines TRBV7-6 with TRBJ2-5; D unresolved. Germline V gene lookup returns CDR1 SGHVS and CDR2 FNYEAQ. The CDR3 is 12 amino acids. V was cut by 8 bases and J by 1 base, with 8 bases left in between. The CDR3 DNA reads as TGTGCCAGCTGCTCATTCCAAGAGACCCAGTACTTC. This gives the protein CASCSFQETQYF.

The chain is built from TRBV28 and TRBJ2-3; 9 positions agree with TRBD2. Germline CDR1 is MDHEN and CDR2 is SYDVKM. CDR3 length: 16 residues. J gave up 4 bases and V 2 bases, and 7 bases lay outside the gene matches. The CDR3 DNA reads as TGTGCCAGCAGTTTAGTCGCGGGAGGGGGGGCAGATACGCAGTATTTT. It yields the protein CASSLVAGGGADTQYF.

The V and J genes are TRBV28 and TRBJ2-5; 13 bases line up with TRBD2. The CDR3 contains 16 residues. From germline, CDR1 is MDHEN and CDR2 SYDVKM. With 5 bases clipped from V and 4 bases from J, the junction kept 7 bases outside the gene matches. The CDR3, as DNA: TGTGCCAGCAGTACTAGCGGGAGGGCCAAGGGAGAGACCCAGTACTTC. Amino acids: CASSTSGRAKGETQYF.

This chain links TRBV5-4 with TRBJ2-5; D is ambiguous. The V and J ends lost 1 base and 7 bases respectively, with 8 bases between them. The CDR3 has 12 residues. Germline V CDR1 and CDR2: SGHNT, YYREEE (reference sequence). CDR3 loop: CASSLPGGTQYF. The CDR3 region has the DNA TGTGCCAGCAGCTTGCCGGGTGGGACCCAGTACTTC. Combining the CDR3 with reference TRBV5-4 and TRBJ2-5 gives the whole variable domain ETGVTQSPTHLIKTRGQQVTLRCSSQSGHNTVSWYQQALGQGPQFIFQYYREEENGRGNFPPRFSGLQFPNYSSELNVNALELDDSALYLCASSLPGGTQYFGPGTRLLVL.

This clone occurred a few times. V is TRBV28 and J is TRBJ1-1, with 9 bases that match TRBD1. This CDR3 has 13 residues. Trimming at V came to 10 bases and at J to 10 bases, leaving 13 bases not matched to a gene. The germline V gene has CDR1 MDHEN and CDR2 SYDVKM. CDR3 sequence reads: CAILPGQGTRAFF. The CDR3 coding sequence is TGTGCCATTTTACCGGGACAGGGAACGAGAGCTTTCTTT.

The chain couples TRBV4-1 to TRBJ2-1; 8 positions agree with TRBD1. After removal of 5 bases from V and 4 bases from J, the junction contained 4 bases not matched to a gene. Germline CDR1 MGHRA, CDR2 YSYEKL. CDR3 length: 14 residues. CDR3 protein: CASSVNRGYNEQFF. The CDR3 coding sequence is TGCGCCAGCAGCGTCAACAGGGGGTACAATGAGCAGTTCTTC.

The genes are TRBV7-3 and TRBJ2-7; 12 bases agree with TRBD2. CDR3 length: 17 amino acids. Germline CDR1 is SGHTA and CDR2 is FQGTGA. V trimming: 5 bases; J trimming: 5 bases; junction bases outside the gene matches: 13. In nucleotides, the CDR3 is TGTGCCAGCAGCAGGCGCCTAGCGGGAGGGCCGGGGAACGAGCAGTACTTC. Encoded protein: CASSRRLAGGPGNEQYF.

The V and J genes are TRBV5-1 and TRBJ2-5; 7 bases agree with TRBD1. The DNA end favors TRBJ2-7, so the J call may be wrong. The germline gives CDR1 SGHRS, CDR2 YFSETQ. The length of the CDR3 is 12 residues. CDR3 DNA: TGCGCCAGCCGACAGGGCACCTACGAGCAGTACTTC. As protein: CASRQGTYEQYF.

This clone appeared once. V gene TRBV23-1 combines with J gene TRBJ1-1, with D possibly being TRBD1 (5 bases). TRBV23-1 is known as an ORF, though its function is uncertain. The CDR3 length is 16 residues. The germline V and J ends were trimmed by 2 bases and 2 bases, with 15 bases remaining between them. The CDR3 bases are TGCGCCAGCAGTCAAAATCGAGGACATCTAAACACTGAAGCTTTCTTT. It codes for CASSQNRGHLNTEAFF.

The chain links TRBV28 to TRBJ2-2; D remains ambiguous. Germline V CDR1 and CDR2: MDHEN, SYDVKM. With 3 bases removed from V and 0 bases from J, the gap between germline ends came to 11 bases. This CDR3 contains 16 residues. CDR3 protein: CASSLLYRTNTGELFF. The DNA of the CDR3 is TGTGCCAGCAGTTTGCTCTACAGAACGAACACCGGGGAGCTGTTTTTT.

The V and J genes are TRBV20-1 and TRBJ2-7; tentatively, D is TRBD1 (5 bases). There are 11 residues in the CDR3. Per the germline V gene, CDR1 is DFQATT and CDR2 is SNEGSKA (reference sequence). With 6 bases removed from V and 6 bases from J, the gap between germline ends came to 12 bases. CDR3 amino acids: CSARAGIEQYF. CDR3 DNA sequence: TGCAGTGCCCGGGCAGGGATCGAGCAGTACTTC.

The rearrangement uses TRBV11-3 and TRBJ2-1, with D tentatively TRBD1 (9 bases). The CDR3 sequence is 20 residues long. V was cut by 4 bases and J by 5 bases, with 30 bases left in between. Germline values: CDR1 SGHNT, CDR2 YENEEA. CDR3 sequence: CASSYGRGGQGRVPNNEQFF. CDR3 in DNA: TGTGCCAGCAGCTACGGTCGGGGGGGACAGGGAAGGGTGCCAAACAATGAGCAGTTCTTC.

The CDR3 reads CASSHPQGAQETQYF. CDR3 DNA sequence: TGTGCCAGCAGCCACCCCCAGGGGGCTCAAGAGACCCAGTACTTC. The chain employs TRBV7-9 and TRBJ2-5, with 8 bases identical to TRBD1. V dropped 5 bases and J dropped 2; count of bases not matched to a gene: 7. The germline gives CDR1 SEHNR, CDR2 FQNEAQ (reference sequence). The CDR3 spans 15 residues.

This chain uses TRBV30 with TRBJ1-1; tentative D call: TRBD1 (6 bases). The CDR3 has 13 amino acids. V was pared by 1 base and J by 3 bases, with 9 bases between. The germline gives CDR1 GTSNPN, CDR2 SVGIG (reference sequence). The CDR3, as DNA: TGTGCCTGGAGTGCAGGGGCCGACACTGAAGCTTTCTTT. Its translation: CAWSAGADTEAFF.

The rearrangement links TRBV19 to TRBJ1-4; TRBD1 matches 9 bases. Germline V lookup: CDR1 LNHDA, CDR2 SQIVND (reference sequence). The CDR3 runs 15 residues. The V segment lost 5 bases and the J segment 10 bases; nucleotides outside the gene matches: 11. CDR3 residues: CASSLTGGGPGKLFF. DNA for the CDR3: TGTGCCAGTAGTCTTACAGGGGGCGGCCCTGGAAAACTGTTTTTT.

The chain has TRBV28 and TRBJ1-5; tentatively, D is TRBD1 (5 bases). Germline V gene sequence: CDR1 MDHEN, CDR2 SYDVKM. Trimming removed 10 bases from V and 7 bases from J, with 20 bases in between. This CDR3 contains 14 residues. The CDR3 nucleotides are TGTGCCACCGGACTAAGACAGTCGGGACAGCCCCAGCATTTT. This encodes CATGLRQSGQPQHF.

The V gene is TRBV7-3, the J gene TRBJ2-3; 8 nucleotides agree with TRBD2. The CDR3 is 15 residues long. After removal of 4 bases from V and 3 bases from J, the junction contained 6 bases not matched to a gene. CDR1 SGHTA and CDR2 FQGTGA come from the germline V gene. The CDR3 DNA follows: TGTGCCAGCAGCTCGGGGGGGAGACGGACAGATACGCAGTATTTT. Encoded protein: CASSSGGRRTDTQYF.

On this clone: A read error may account for a junction end that differs from germline. The chain joins TRBV7-9 to TRBJ2-7; 9 bases match TRBD1. The length of the CDR3 is 14 residues. The germline gives CDR1 SEHNR, CDR2 FQNEAQ (reference sequence). CDR3 amino acids: CVSSPGDRAYEQYF. Written as DNA, the CDR3 is TGTGTCAGCAGCCCCGGGGACAGGGCCTACGAGCAGTACTTC.